The clone carrying this T cell receptor beta chain came up a few times. A read error may produce the germline difference seen at one junction end. The data were taken from a study of blood T cell repertoires in COVID-19. Study summary: The study drew acute and convalescent COVID-19 samples from the United States, Italy and Spain. T cells, B-cell-depleted T cells, or PBMCs supplied cDNA or gDNA.

Authors' processing steps: Cell counts per sample came from amplifying reference gene primers. Produced via immunoSEQ multiplex PCR; TCRdb's table is partial and in-frame only. That table furnishes V, J and clone size, whereas the DNA furnished D and trimming. Of over 400,000 clones listed, roughly 89% are singletons. This receptor was taken from a woman in her thirties with active or convalescent COVID-19. The sample was peripheral blood.

CDR3 loop: CASSYTPQGLNSEAFF. The CDR3 DNA follows: TGTGCCAGCAGTTACACCCCCCAGGGACTGAACTCTGAAGCTTTCTTT. The chain combines TRBV6-6 with TRBJ1-1; tentative D call: TRBD1 (5 bases). Per germline, CDR1 MNHNY and CDR2 SVGAGI (reference sequence). The CDR3 loop spans 16 amino acids.